Following are 5 T cell receptor beta chains from one sample sequenced in a study of blood T cells in healthy people across ages. A sample-barcoded 5' primer and a J-beta primer mix were used in a second PCR of roughly 7 to 12 cycles. Each CDR3 protein gets one entry after TCRdb re-called the 5' RACE reads with MiXCR. The repertoire holds about 720,000 distinct CDR3 sequences, approximately 21% seen once, with around 21% in the top ten. The source material was blood. All receptors derive from a man in his 70s in good health.

The chain employs TRBV19 and TRBJ2-5; possibly TRBD2 for D (6 bases). Matching the DNA end better, TRBJ2-1 makes the J call doubtful. This CDR3 comprises 14 residues. Germline values: CDR1 LNHDA, CDR2 SQIVND (reference sequence). In nucleotides, the CDR3 is TGTGCCAGTAGTGAACTCGCCGGGAGTCATGAGCAGTTCTTC. It is translated as CASSELAGSHEQFF.

As regards this clonotype: The junction does not match germline at one end; this may be a read error. CDR3 region: CASSLRSWKETQYF. The CDR3 DNA follows: TGTGCCAGCAGTTTAAGGTCCTGGAAAGAGACCCAGTACTTT. The gene calls are TRBV12-3 or TRBV12-4 and TRBJ2-3; D is unclear. The length of the CDR3 is 14 residues.

This clonotype was counted only a few times. This rearrangement joins TRBV5-5 to TRBJ1-1; the D is unclear. Trimming took off 4 bases at V and 3 bases at J, with 16 bases between the two ends. CDR1 is SGHKS, CDR2 YYEKEE, per germline (reference sequence). The CDR3 contains 15 residues. The CDR3: CASSLDGGFDTEAFF. DNA for the CDR3: TGTGCCAGCAGCCTGGATGGCGGGTTCGACACTGAAGCTTTCTTT.

The chain couples TRBV7-2 to TRBJ2-1; D possibly uses TRBD1 or TRBD2 (5 bases each). The tail of the sequence fits TRBJ2-5 better, so the J call may be wrong. The CDR3 loop spans 14 amino acids. The germline V gene has CDR1 SGHTA and CDR2 FQGNSA. The CDR3 nucleotides are TGTGCCAGCAGCCCAACACGGGGACGGGAGACCCAGTACTTC. Translation: CASSPTRGRETQYF.

V is TRBV28 and J is TRBJ2-5, with D perhaps matching TRBD1 or TRBD2 (5 bases each). Matching the DNA end better, TRBJ2-7 makes the J call doubtful. The CDR3 extends over 15 amino acids. Germline lookup yields CDR1 MDHEN and CDR2 SYDVKM. This CDR3 reads CASTRSGRTTYEQYF. In DNA, the CDR3 is TGTGCCAGCACCCGATCGGGACGAACCACCTACGAGCAGTACTTC.